A single sample is the source of the 9 T cell receptor beta chains below, sequenced in a study of cytomegalovirus exposure and HLA in healthy donors. It was with 60 Vbeta and 13 Jbeta primers that the PCR ran. Here immunoSEQ multiplex PCR was the method, and the copy in TCRdb shows in-frame clones only, minus some. Counted here are about 99,000 clones, 9.5% to 13% occurring once; the ten biggest clones make up 5.8%. The sequenced material came from PBMCs. The receptors stem from a middle-aged man in good health and CMV-seropositive.

This chain joins TRBV6-5 and TRBJ2-1; weak D call: TRBD2 (5 bases). V dropped 2 bases and J dropped 6 bases, with 5 bases sitting between them. The CDR3 sequence is 12 residues long. Germline CDR1 MNHEY, CDR2 SVGAGI. CDR3 bases: TGTGCCAGCAGTTACGGAGGCAATGAGCAGTTCTTC. It yields the protein CASSYGGNEQFF.

CDR3 sequence reads: CASSSRQDLTYEQYF. CDR3 nucleotides: TGCGCCAGCAGCTCCCGCCAAGACTTAACCTACGAGCAGTACTTC. The V gene is TRBV4-1, the J gene TRBJ2-7; D uncertain. Trimming pared 5 bases from V and 2 bases from J, leaving 16 bases between. Germline V gives CDR1 MGHRA, CDR2 YSYEKL. CDR3 size: 15 residues.

The J gene is TRBJ2-1, the V gene TRBV5-4, with 9 bases identical to TRBD1. CDR1 and CDR2 (germline): SGHNT, YYREEE (reference sequence). This CDR3 region has 15 residues. The V segment lost 5 bases and the J segment 4 bases; nucleotides outside the gene matches: 7. Here the CDR3 DNA reads TGTGCCAGCAGTCTCGACAGGGGGGGGTACAATGAGCAGTTCTTC. Protein: CASSLDRGGYNEQFF.

This clone appeared a few times. This chain joins TRBV5-5 and TRBJ1-4; perhaps TRBD1 as D (5 bases). Germline-derived CDR1 and CDR2 are SGHKS and YYEKEE (reference sequence). The germline V and J ends were trimmed by 1 base and 8 bases, with 9 bases remaining between them. The CDR3 length is 13 residues. This chain's CDR3 is CASSLPGDEKLFF. CDR3 DNA: TGTGCCAGCAGCTTGCCGGGGGACGAAAAACTGTTTTTT.

This clone has a count of ten or more. V is TRBV7-8 and J is TRBJ2-7; tentative D call: TRBD1 (6 bases). Between the trimmed V and J ends, which lost 3 bases and 6 bases, there was a span of 9 bases. Looked up from germline, CDR1 is SGHVS and CDR2 is FQNEAQ. This CDR3 is 12 amino acids long. The CDR3 sequence is CASSFWGREQYF. In nucleotides, the CDR3 is TGTGCCAGCAGCTTTTGGGGGCGCGAGCAGTACTTC.

The chain carries TRBV30 and TRBJ1-2, with TRBD1 matching 8 bases. The V gene's germline CDR1 is GTSNPN and CDR2 SVGIG (reference sequence). The junction had 17 bases not matched to a gene; V was cut back by 0 bases and J by 8 bases. This CDR3 has 17 amino acids. The CDR3, as DNA: TGTGCCTGGAGTGTAACTACAGGGGGGAGGCTGACGGGAGGCTACACCTTC. Protein: CAWSVTTGGRLTGGYTF.

The table lists this clone with a few counts. The chain has TRBV2 and TRBJ1-2; 7 nucleotides line up with TRBD1. The CDR3 consists of 13 residues. Trimming cost V 6 bases and J 3 bases; bases outside gene matches: 4. Germline CDR1 and CDR2: SNHLY and FYNNEI. CDR3 protein: CASSAGQHYGYTF. CDR3 in DNA: TGTGCCAGCAGCGCGGGACAGCACTATGGCTACACCTTC.

This clone has a handful of counts. In DNA, the CDR3 is TGTGCCAGCAGCCTGGGGACATTTGGCAATCAGCCCCAGCATTTT. This translates into CASSLGTFGNQPQHF. The J gene is TRBJ1-5, the V gene TRBV6-5; a weak D match, TRBD1 (6 bases). V was cut by 6 bases and J by 2 bases, with 14 bases left in between. Germline assignment: CDR1 MNHEY and CDR2 SVGAGI. The CDR3 length is 15 residues.

This clone has only a few counts. The chain recombines TRBV6-1 with TRBJ2-3; TRBD2 matches 10 bases. V lost 8 bases and J lost 5; bases outside the gene matches: 10. Germline V gene lookup returns CDR1 MNHNS and CDR2 SASEGT. This CDR3 is built from 15 residues. The CDR3 DNA sequence: TGTGCCAGCTTTTCGGCTAGCGGGAGCCGAGATACGCAGTATTTT. Its protein product is CASFSASGSRDTQYF.